The TCR beta chain described here comes from a study of T cells after yellow fever vaccination. Study-level background: Low-cell-number fractions underwent preparation using SMART-Seq v4 Ultra Low Input. Findings and caveats of the study: Most primary-vaccination clones reappeared after the booster (approximately 95% CD4, 88% CD8). Contamination by abundant bulk-population clonotypes could be present in FACS-sorted repertoires. The secondary response showed a weaker magnitude and a faster peak, day 5 versus 15.

TCRdb redid the calling of the 5' RACE reads with MiXCR, one entry per CDR3 protein. The profile covers about 210,000 distinct CDR3 sequences, with approximately 3% appearing a single time and roughly 3% taken by the ten largest. Between the trimmed V and J ends, which lost 0 bases and 8 bases, there was a span of 8 bases. The length of the CDR3 is 12 residues. Germline values: CDR1 SGHNT, CDR2 YENEEA. This clonotype was observed at least ten times. What it binds is not known. Sequencing was performed on CD4+ T cells sorted from PBMCs, taken 10 days after the yellow fever booster vaccination. This chain uses TRBV11-3 with TRBJ2-7; D is unclear. The clonotype originates from a man aged 18 to 29 who received the YFV17D yellow fever vaccine. The CDR3 region has the DNA TGTGCCAGCAGCTTAGAAGGAGAAAAGCAGTACTTC. Translated, it gives CASSLEGEKQYF.